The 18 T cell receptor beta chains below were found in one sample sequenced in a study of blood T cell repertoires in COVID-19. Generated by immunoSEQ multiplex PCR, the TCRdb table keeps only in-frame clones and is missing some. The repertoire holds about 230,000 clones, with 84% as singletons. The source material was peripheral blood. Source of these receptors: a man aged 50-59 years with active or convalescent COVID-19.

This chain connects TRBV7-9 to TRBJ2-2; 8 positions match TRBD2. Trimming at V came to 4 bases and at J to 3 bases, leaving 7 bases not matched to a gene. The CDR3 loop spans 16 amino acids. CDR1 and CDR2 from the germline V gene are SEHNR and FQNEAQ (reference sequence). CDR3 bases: TGTGCCAGCAGCTCTATAGCGGGGTTGGACACCGGGGAGCTGTTTTTT. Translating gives CASSSIAGLDTGELFF.

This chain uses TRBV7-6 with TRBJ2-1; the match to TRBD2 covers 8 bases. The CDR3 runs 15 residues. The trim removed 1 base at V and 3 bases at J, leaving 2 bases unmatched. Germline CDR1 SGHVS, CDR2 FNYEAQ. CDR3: CASSLDGGVYNEQFF. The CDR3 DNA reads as TGTGCCAGCAGCTTAGACGGGGGGGTCTACAATGAGCAGTTCTTC.

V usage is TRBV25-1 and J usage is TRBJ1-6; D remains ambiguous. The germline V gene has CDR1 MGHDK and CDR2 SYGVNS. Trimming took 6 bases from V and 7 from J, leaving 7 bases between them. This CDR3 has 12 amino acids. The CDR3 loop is CASRTTNSPLHF. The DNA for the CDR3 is TGTGCCAGCAGAACAACGAATTCACCCCTCCACTTT.

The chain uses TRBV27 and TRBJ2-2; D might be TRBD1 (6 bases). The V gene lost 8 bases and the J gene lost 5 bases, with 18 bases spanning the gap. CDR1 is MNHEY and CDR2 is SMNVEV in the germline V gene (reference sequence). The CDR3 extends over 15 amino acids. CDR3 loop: CASPPFQGTTGELFF. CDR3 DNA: TGTGCCAGCCCCCCTTTTCAGGGGACGACCGGGGAGCTGTTTTTT.

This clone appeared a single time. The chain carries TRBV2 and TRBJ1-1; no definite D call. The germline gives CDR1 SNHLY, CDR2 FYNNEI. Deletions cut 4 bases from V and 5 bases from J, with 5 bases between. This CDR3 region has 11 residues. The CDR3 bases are TGTGCCAGCAGTGTGAGGACTGAAGCTTTCTTT. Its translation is CASSVRTEAFF. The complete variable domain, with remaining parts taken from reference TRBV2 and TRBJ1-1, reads EPEVTQTPSHQVTQMGQEVILRCVPISNHLYFYWYRQILGQKVEFLVSFYNNEISEKSEIFDDQFSVERPDGSNFTLKIRSTKLEDSAMYFCASSVRTEAFFGQGTRLTVV.

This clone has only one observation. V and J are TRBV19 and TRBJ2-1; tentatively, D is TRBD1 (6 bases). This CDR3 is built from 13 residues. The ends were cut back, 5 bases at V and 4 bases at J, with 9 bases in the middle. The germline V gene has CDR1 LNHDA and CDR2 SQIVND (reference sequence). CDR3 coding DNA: TGTGCCAGTAGTCAGGGGTCTTACAATGAGCAGTTCTTC. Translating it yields CASSQGSYNEQFF. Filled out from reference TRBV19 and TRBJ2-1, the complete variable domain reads DGGITQSPKYLFRKEGQNVTLSCEQNLNHDAMYWYRQDPGQGLRLIYYSQIVNDFQKGDIAEGYSVSREKKESFPLTVTSAQKNPTAFYLCASSQGSYNEQFFGPGTRLTVL.

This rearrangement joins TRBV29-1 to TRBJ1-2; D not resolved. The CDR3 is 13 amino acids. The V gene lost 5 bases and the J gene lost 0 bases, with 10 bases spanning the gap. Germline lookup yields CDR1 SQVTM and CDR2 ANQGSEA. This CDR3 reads CSVSESTNYGYTF. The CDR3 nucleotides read TGCAGCGTTTCGGAGTCTACTAACTATGGCTACACCTTC. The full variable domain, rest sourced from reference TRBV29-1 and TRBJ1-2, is SAVISQKPSRDICQRGTSLTIQCQVDSQVTMMFWYRQQPGQSLTLIATANQGSEATYESGFVIDKFPISRPNLTFSTLTVSNMSPEDSSIYLCSVSESTNYGYTFGSGTRLTVV.

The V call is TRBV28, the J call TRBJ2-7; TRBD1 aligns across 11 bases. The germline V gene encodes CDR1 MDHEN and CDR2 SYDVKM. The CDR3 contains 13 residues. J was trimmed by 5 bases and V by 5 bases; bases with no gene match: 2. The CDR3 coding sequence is TGTGCCAGCAGTCCGGGACAGGGGGACGAGCAGTACTTC. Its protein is CASSPGQGDEQYF.

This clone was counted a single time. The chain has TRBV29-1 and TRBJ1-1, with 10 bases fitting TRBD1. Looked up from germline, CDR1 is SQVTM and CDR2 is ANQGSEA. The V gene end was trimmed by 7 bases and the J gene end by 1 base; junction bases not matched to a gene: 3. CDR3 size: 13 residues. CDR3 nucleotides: TGCAGCGCCAGGACAGGGGGGAACACTGAAGCTTTCTTT. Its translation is CSARTGGNTEAFF.

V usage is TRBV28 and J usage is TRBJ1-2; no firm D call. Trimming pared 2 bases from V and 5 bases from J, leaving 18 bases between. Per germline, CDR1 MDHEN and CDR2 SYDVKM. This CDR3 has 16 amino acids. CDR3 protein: CASSLMGSSIWYGYTF. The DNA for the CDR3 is TGTGCCAGCAGTTTAATGGGCTCCTCTATTTGGTATGGCTACACCTTC.

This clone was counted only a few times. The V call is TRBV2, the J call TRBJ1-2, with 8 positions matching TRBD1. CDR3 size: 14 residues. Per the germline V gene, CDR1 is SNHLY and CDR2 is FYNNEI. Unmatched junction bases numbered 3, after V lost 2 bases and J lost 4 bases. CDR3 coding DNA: TGTGCCAGCAGTGAACAGGGGGCAGGCTATGGCTACACCTTC. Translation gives CASSEQGAGYGYTF.

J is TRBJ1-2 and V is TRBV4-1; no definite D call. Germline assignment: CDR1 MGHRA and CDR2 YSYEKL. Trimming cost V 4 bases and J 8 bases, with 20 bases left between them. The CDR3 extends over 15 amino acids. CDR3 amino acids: CASSRQESEPGGYTF. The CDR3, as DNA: TGCGCCAGCAGCCGTCAGGAATCAGAACCGGGGGGCTACACCTTC.

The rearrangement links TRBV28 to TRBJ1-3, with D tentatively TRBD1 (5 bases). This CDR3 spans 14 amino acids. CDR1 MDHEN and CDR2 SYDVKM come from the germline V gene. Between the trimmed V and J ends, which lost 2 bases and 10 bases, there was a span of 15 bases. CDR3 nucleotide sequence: TGTGCCAGCAGTTTAACCACACCGGGGGGGACCATATATTTT. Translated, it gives CASSLTTPGGTIYF.

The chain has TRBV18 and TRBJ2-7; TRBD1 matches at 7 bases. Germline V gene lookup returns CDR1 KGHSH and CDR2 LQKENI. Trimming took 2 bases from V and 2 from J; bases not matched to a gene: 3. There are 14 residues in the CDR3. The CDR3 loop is CASSPKQGAYEQYF. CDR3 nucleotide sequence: TGTGCCAGCTCACCAAAGCAGGGGGCCTACGAGCAGTACTTC.

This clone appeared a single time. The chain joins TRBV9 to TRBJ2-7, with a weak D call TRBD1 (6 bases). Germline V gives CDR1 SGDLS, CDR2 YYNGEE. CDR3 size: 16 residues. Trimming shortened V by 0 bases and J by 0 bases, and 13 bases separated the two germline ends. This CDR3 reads CASSVGQGFISYEQYF. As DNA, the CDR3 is TGTGCCAGCAGCGTAGGCCAGGGGTTCATCTCCTACGAGCAGTACTTC.

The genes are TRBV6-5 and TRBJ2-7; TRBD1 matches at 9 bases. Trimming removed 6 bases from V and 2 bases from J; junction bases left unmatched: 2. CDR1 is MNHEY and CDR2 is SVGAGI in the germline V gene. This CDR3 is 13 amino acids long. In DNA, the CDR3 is TGTGCCAGCAGGGGGACAGGGACCTACGAGCAGTACTTC. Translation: CASRGTGTYEQYF.

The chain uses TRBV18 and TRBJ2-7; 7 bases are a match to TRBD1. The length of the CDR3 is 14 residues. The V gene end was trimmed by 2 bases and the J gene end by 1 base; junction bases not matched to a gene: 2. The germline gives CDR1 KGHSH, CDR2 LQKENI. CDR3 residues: CASSPEGQSYEQYF. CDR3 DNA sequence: TGTGCCAGCTCACCAGAGGGACAGTCCTACGAGCAGTACTTC.

CDR3 sequence: CASSLIVSLGDYGYTF. The CDR3 nucleotides read TGTGCCAGCAGCTTGATCGTCTCGCTAGGGGACTATGGCTACACCTTC. V gene TRBV5-6 combines with J gene TRBJ1-2; D possibly corresponds to TRBD1 (5 bases). V was cut by 1 base and J by 3 bases, with 16 bases left in between. This CDR3 is built from 16 residues. CDR1 and CDR2 (germline): SGHDT, YYEEEE.